The text below deals with one TCR beta chain. The entry originates in a study of cytomegalovirus exposure and HLA in healthy donors. The PCR employed 60 Vbeta primers together with 13 Jbeta primers. The table came from immunoSEQ multiplex PCR; TCRdb's copy has only in-frame clones and leaves some out. This sample has under 200,000 clones, with approximately 80% found just once. CDR3 length equals 13 residues. Trimming took 10 bases from V and 8 from J, leaving 20 bases between them. The germline gives CDR1 LNHDA, CDR2 SQIVND (reference sequence). The TCR sequence derives from a woman in her 30s in good health and CMV-seronegative. The sample comprised PBMCs. The rearrangement uses TRBV19 and TRBJ1-1, with D possibly being TRBD1 (6 bases). The CDR3 DNA is TGTGCCACAACAGGGCCTTTGAGAGGAGAAGCTTTCTTT. This encodes CATTGPLRGEAFF.